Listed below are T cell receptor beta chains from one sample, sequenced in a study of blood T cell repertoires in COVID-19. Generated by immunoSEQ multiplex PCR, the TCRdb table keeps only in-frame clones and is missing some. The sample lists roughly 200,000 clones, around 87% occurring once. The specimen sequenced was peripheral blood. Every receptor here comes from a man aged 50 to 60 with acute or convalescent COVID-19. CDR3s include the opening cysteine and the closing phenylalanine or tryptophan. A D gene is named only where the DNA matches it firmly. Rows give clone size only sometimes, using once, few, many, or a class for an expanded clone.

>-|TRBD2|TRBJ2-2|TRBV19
TGTGCCAGTAGTTCCCCTGCGGGAGCCACCGGGGAGCTGTTTTTT
CASSSPAGATGELFF
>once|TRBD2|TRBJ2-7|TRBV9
TGTGCCAGCAGCGTAGGACTAGCGGATACCTACGAGCAGTACTTC
CASSVGLADTYEQYF
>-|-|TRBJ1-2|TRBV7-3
TGTGCCAGCAGCCGGGAAGGACTGTCTGGTGGCTACACCTTC
CASSREGLSGGYTF
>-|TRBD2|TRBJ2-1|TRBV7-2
TGTGCCAGCAGCATCTCGCTGGCGGGGGGTGGGTATGAGCAGTTCTTC
CASSISLAGGGYEQFF
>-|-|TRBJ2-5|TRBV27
TGTGCCAGCAGTTTAAGACAACAAGAGACCCAGTACTTC
CASSLRQQETQYF
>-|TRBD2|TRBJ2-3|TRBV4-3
TGCGCCAGCAGCCAAGATCCCAGCGGGGGGGCCAGAGGTACGCAGTATTTT
CASSQDPSGGARGTQYF
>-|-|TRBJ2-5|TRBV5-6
TGTGCCAGCAGCTTGTTACAGGGTGGGGAGACCCAGTACTTC
CASSLLQGGETQYF
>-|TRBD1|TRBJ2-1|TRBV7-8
TGTGCCAGCAGCTTAGTTTTATATAGACAGGGGGAAAGAGGGGCTGAGCAGTTCTTC
CASSLVLYRQGERGAEQFF
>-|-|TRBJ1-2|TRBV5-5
TGTGCCAGCAGCTTGTCGGCAGGGGATAACTATGGCTACACCTTC
CASSLSAGDNYGYTF
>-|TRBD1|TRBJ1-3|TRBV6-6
TGTGCCAGCAGTCGACAGGGGTCTGGAAACACCATATATTTT
CASSRQGSGNTIYF
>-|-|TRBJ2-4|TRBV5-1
TGCGCCAGCAGCTTGGGGCTAAGGGGCGGCATTCAGTACTTC
CASSLGLRGGIQYF
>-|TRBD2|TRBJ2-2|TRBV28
TGTGCCAGCAGTTTGGGGGGACTAGCGGGCACCGGGGAGCTGTTTTTT
CASSLGGLAGTGELFF
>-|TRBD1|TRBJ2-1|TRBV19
TGTGCCAGTAGTACCGGACAGGGCGGGGCCTACAATGAGCAGTTCTTC
CASSTGQGGAYNEQFF